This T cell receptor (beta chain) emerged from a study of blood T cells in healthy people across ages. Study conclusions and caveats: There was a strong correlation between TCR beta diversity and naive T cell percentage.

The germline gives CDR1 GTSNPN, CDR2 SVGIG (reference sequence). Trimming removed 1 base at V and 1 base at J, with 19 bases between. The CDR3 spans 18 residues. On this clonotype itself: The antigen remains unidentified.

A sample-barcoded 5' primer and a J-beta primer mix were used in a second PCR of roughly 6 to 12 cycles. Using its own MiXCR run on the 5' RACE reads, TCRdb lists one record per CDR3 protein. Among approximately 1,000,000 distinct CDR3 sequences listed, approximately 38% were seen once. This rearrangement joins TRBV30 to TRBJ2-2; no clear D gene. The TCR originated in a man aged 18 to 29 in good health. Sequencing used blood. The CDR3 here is CAWSGVTVTRLNTGELFF. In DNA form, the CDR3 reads TGTGCCTGGAGTGGAGTCACGGTGACTCGGTTGAACACCGGGGAGCTGTTTTTT.